Each of the 23 T cell receptor beta chains below was sequenced from the same sample in a study of T cell repertoires in cytomegalovirus infection. Each CDR3 protein gets one entry after TCRdb re-called the reads with MiXCR. The table lists approximately 250,000 distinct CDR3 sequences, roughly 12% of them singletons. The sequencing input was PBMCs. The receptors were sampled from a human donor in good health (CMV status not recorded). Some clones in this sample may be carry-over from other donors' samples.

This clonotype was seen repeatedly, ten times or more. V is TRBV5-6 and J is TRBJ2-1; maybe TRBD2 (5 bases). This CDR3 is 15 amino acids long. Trimming removed 2 bases from V and 0 bases from J, with 9 bases in between. Germline V gives CDR1 SGHDT, CDR2 YYEEEE. In DNA, the CDR3 is TGTGCCAGCAGCTTAGGTGGACTCTCCTACAATGAGCAGTTCTTC. This translates into CASSLGGLSYNEQFF.

Many counts were recorded for this clonotype. The V gene is TRBV7-2, the J gene TRBJ2-7; TRBD1 or TRBD2 may be the D gene (6 bases each). Germline assignment: CDR1 SGHTA and CDR2 FQGNSA. Trimming stripped 1 base from V and 7 bases from J, with 14 bases between. CDR3 length: 14 residues. This chain's CDR3 is CASSLGGAFGEQYF. Written as DNA, the CDR3 is TGTGCCAGCAGCTTAGGGGGGGCTTTCGGAGAGCAGTACTTC.

In its sample, this clonotype was seen many times. This chain links TRBV7-2 with TRBJ2-5, with 9 bases aligning to TRBD1. There are 16 residues in the CDR3. Per the germline V gene, CDR1 is SGHTA and CDR2 is FQGNSA. Trimming at V came to 0 bases and at J to 6 bases, leaving 8 bases not matched to a gene. The CDR3 DNA follows: TGTGCCAGCAGCTTAGCCTCCGGGACAGGGCGGAAGACCCAGTACTTC. It yields the protein CASSLASGTGRKTQYF.

This clonotype was counted ten times or more. V gene TRBV6-2 or TRBV6-3 combines with J gene TRBJ2-7; 9 bases align to TRBD1. This CDR3 comprises 12 residues. Germline V CDR1 and CDR2: MNHEY, SVGEGT. Germline trimming cut 8 bases from V and 6 bases from J; bases unmatched to any gene: 5. This CDR3 reads CASLDRGFEQYF. Written as DNA, the CDR3 is TGTGCCAGCCTTGACAGGGGGTTCGAGCAGTACTTC.

The rearrangement uses TRBV3-1 and TRBJ1-1; D ambiguous. This CDR3 spans 14 amino acids. The V gene's germline CDR1 is LGHDT and CDR2 YNNKEL (reference sequence). Trimming left V 0 bases short and J 5 bases short, with 10 bases between. CDR3 bases: TGTGCCAGCAGCCAAGATAGGGCGGGAACTGAAGCTTTCTTT. The encoded protein is CASSQDRAGTEAFF.

The gene calls are TRBV18 and TRBJ2-5; unclear D gene. The V gene lost 5 bases and the J gene lost 4 bases, with 14 bases spanning the gap. The CDR3 has 14 amino acids. Germline CDR1 and CDR2: KGHSH and LQKENI. This CDR3 is CASSMDAAPETQYF. The CDR3 nucleotides read TGTGCCAGCTCAATGGACGCGGCCCCAGAGACCCAGTACTTC.

This clonotype showed up many times. The chain links TRBV7-2 to TRBJ1-6; D not certain. The CDR3 totals 14 residues. Deletions cut 1 base from V and 3 bases from J, with 4 bases between. Germline V CDR1 and CDR2: SGHTA, FQGNSA. The CDR3 loop reads CASSLDGYNSPLHF. The CDR3 region has the DNA TGTGCCAGCAGCTTAGACGGCTATAATTCACCCCTCCACTTT.

This clonotype was observed a handful of times. This CDR3 is CSVSAGGQETQYF. CDR3 bases: TGCAGCGTTAGTGCAGGGGGCCAAGAGACCCAGTACTTC. V and J are TRBV29-1 and TRBJ2-5, with 7 bases fitting TRBD1. CDR3 length equals 13 residues. The V segment lost 5 bases and the J segment 1 base; nucleotides outside the gene matches: 4. CDR1 is SQVTM, CDR2 ANQGSEA, per germline.

This clonotype has ten or more counts. V gene TRBV7-2 combines with J gene TRBJ1-6; the D gene is possibly TRBD1 (6 bases). The germline V gene encodes CDR1 SGHTA and CDR2 FQGNSA. There are 15 residues in the CDR3. Trimming pared 2 bases from V and 7 bases from J, leaving 12 bases between. CDR3 sequence: CASSLLGAQNSPLHF. DNA of the CDR3: TGTGCCAGCAGCTTATTGGGGGCGCAGAATTCACCCCTCCACTTT.

This clonotype was observed many times. The gene calls are TRBV7-2 and TRBJ2-7; D is unresolved. V was pared by 0 bases and J by 1 base, with 7 bases between. The CDR3 consists of 14 residues. Per germline, CDR1 SGHTA and CDR2 FQGNSA. CDR3 amino acids: CASSLATASYEQYF. The CDR3 DNA follows: TGTGCCAGCAGCTTAGCCACAGCATCCTACGAGCAGTACTTC.

At least ten counts were recorded for this clonotype. The chain is built from TRBV7-2 and TRBJ2-3, with no clear D. In germline, CDR1 is SGHTA, CDR2 FQGNSA. Trimming removed 1 base from V and 4 bases from J, with 3 bases in between. The CDR3 is 12 residues long. Here the CDR3 reads CASSLVADTQYF. CDR3 sequence (DNA): TGTGCCAGCAGCTTAGTTGCAGATACGCAGTATTTT.

The chain is built from TRBV7-9 and TRBJ2-3; 7 positions agree with TRBD1. Trimming removed 3 bases from V and 1 base from J; junction bases left unmatched: 7. Germline V gene data show CDR1 as SEHNR and CDR2 as FQNEAQ (reference sequence). The CDR3 spans 16 residues. CDR3 bases: TGTGCCAGCAGCTTCCTGACAGGGTGGGGCACAGATACGCAGTATTTT. Translating gives CASSFLTGWGTDTQYF. The whole variable domain, filled in from reference TRBV7-9 and TRBJ2-3, reads DTGVSQNPRHKITKRGQNVTFRCDPISEHNRLYWYRQTLGQGPEFLTYFQNEAQLEKSRLLSDRFSAERPKGSFSTLEIQRTEQGDSAMYLCASSFLTGWGTDTQYFGPGTRLTVL.

This clonotype was seen ten or more times. The V call is TRBV7-2, the J call TRBJ2-1; D may correspond to TRBD1 or TRBD2 (6 bases each). The CDR3 has 13 residues. CDR1 is SGHTA, CDR2 FQGNSA, per germline. The germline V and J ends were trimmed by 0 bases and 8 bases, with 8 bases remaining between them. DNA for the CDR3: TGTGCCAGCAGCTTAGCGAGGGGGGATGAGCAGTTCTTC. As protein: CASSLARGDEQFF.

This chain links TRBV9 with TRBJ2-1; no definite D call. Germline V lookup: CDR1 SGDLS, CDR2 YYNGEE. Trimming shortened V by 2 bases and J by 1 base, and 10 bases separated the two germline ends. This CDR3 spans 15 amino acids. Here the CDR3 DNA reads TGTGCCAGCAGCGTGTTGCCCGAATCCTACAATGAGCAGTTCTTC. As protein: CASSVLPESYNEQFF.

This clonotype was observed a few times. The chain joins TRBV18 to TRBJ1-2; tentative D call: TRBD1 (5 bases). V was shortened by 0 bases and J by 8 bases, with 16 bases between the two germline ends. Germline V gene data show CDR1 as KGHSH and CDR2 as LQKENI. The CDR3 extends over 15 amino acids. The DNA for the CDR3 is TGTGCCAGCTCACCACCGGCCAGGGCCGACTTCGGCTACACCTTC. This sequence encodes CASSPPARADFGYTF.

This clonotype has at least ten counts. This rearrangement joins TRBV28 to TRBJ2-7; TRBD1 aligns across 11 bases. V dropped 1 base and J dropped 3; count of bases not matched to a gene: 2. Germline-derived CDR1 and CDR2 are MDHEN and SYDVKM. This CDR3 has 15 residues. CDR3 loop: CASSLSGQGGYEQYF. The CDR3 DNA reads as TGTGCCAGCAGTTTATCGGGACAGGGGGGCTACGAGCAGTACTTC.

This clonotype was counted between two and nine times. The chain carries TRBV19 and TRBJ2-7, with 11 bases lining up with TRBD2. The junction had 6 bases not matched to a gene; V was cut back by 6 bases and J by 2 bases. Germline V CDR1 and CDR2: LNHDA, SQIVND (reference sequence). The CDR3 is 15 amino acids. The CDR3 DNA is TGTGCCAGTAGACTCGGGACTAGCGGCGCCTACGAGCAGTACTTC. Translated, it gives CASRLGTSGAYEQYF.

This clonotype was found a few times. The gene calls are TRBV5-5 and TRBJ1-2; D gene uncertain. This CDR3 is 13 amino acids long. Germline CDR1 reads SGHKS; CDR2 reads YYEKEE (reference sequence). V lost 0 bases to trimming and J lost 4 bases, with 7 bases between them. This CDR3 reads CASSLEISYGYTF. CDR3 in DNA: TGTGCCAGCAGCTTGGAAATATCCTATGGCTACACCTTC. Based on the CDR3 plus reference TRBV5-5 and TRBJ1-2, the full variable domain is DAGVTQSPTHLIKTRGQQVTLRCSPISGHKSVSWYQQVLGQGPQFIFQYYEKEERGRGNFPDRFSARQFPNYSSELNVNALLLGDSALYLCASSLEISYGYTFGSGTRLTVV.

The V and J genes are TRBV23-1 and TRBJ1-1; D is perhaps TRBD1 (5 bases). TRBV23-1 counts as an open reading frame of uncertain function. V dropped 8 bases and J dropped 1 base, with 14 bases sitting between them. This CDR3 is built from 14 residues. Here the CDR3 reads CASANPGQNTEAFF. CDR3 coding DNA: TGCGCCAGCGCCAACCCCGGACAGAACACTGAAGCTTTCTTT.

In its sample, this clonotype was seen a few times. A read error is the likely source, as a far larger clone sits one nucleotide away. The chain is built from TRBV12-3 or TRBV12-4 and TRBJ1-1, with D perhaps TRBD1 (5 bases). The CDR3 contains 13 residues. Trimming took off 3 bases at V and 3 bases at J, with 8 bases between the two ends. The CDR3 reads CASSLDTHTEAFF. As DNA, the CDR3 is TGTGCCAGCAGTTTGGACACGCACACTGAAGCTTTCTTT.

The J gene is TRBJ2-1, the V gene TRBV11-2; tentatively, D is TRBD2 (6 bases). The CDR3 covers 13 residues. V was pared by 5 bases and J by 9 bases, with 14 bases between. The germline CDR1 and CDR2 sequences are SGHAT and FQNNGV. As DNA, the CDR3 is TGTGCCAGCAGCCCGACTAGAGCGAGTGAGCAGTTCTTC. Encoded protein: CASSPTRASEQFF.

This clonotype was picked up a small number of times. The DNA for the CDR3 is TGCGCCAGCAGCTTGGAAGTCACCGGGGAGCTGTTTTTT. It yields the protein CASSLEVTGELFF. The chain is built from TRBV5-1 and TRBJ2-2; D is unresolved. Germline CDR1 reads SGHRS; CDR2 reads YFSETQ. Trimming took 0 bases from V and 4 from J, leaving 4 bases between them. The CDR3 is 13 residues long.

This clonotype was seen more than once but under ten times. The V gene is TRBV19, the J gene TRBJ2-1; a weak D match, TRBD2 (5 bases). The CDR3 sequence is 16 residues long. CDR1 is LNHDA and CDR2 is SQIVND in the germline V gene (reference sequence). Trimming pared 8 bases from V and 0 bases from J, leaving 17 bases between. DNA for the CDR3: TGTGCCAGTGCCGTTTCGGGGTCTAGCTCCTACAATGAGCAGTTCTTC. This codes for CASAVSGSSSYNEQFF. Together with reference TRBV19 and TRBJ2-1, the CDR3 gives the full variable domain: DGGITQSPKYLFRKEGQNVTLSCEQNLNHDAMYWYRQDPGQGLRLIYYSQIVNDFQKGDIAEGYSVSREKKESFPLTVTSAQKNPTAFYLCASAVSGSSSYNEQFFGPGTRLTVL.